The sequence of this TCR beta chain was determined in a study of blood T cell repertoires in COVID-19. For the study at large: Researchers got acute and convalescent COVID-19 samples from the United States, Italy and Spain.

The ends were cut back, 4 bases at V and 7 bases at J, with 14 bases in the middle. Germline CDR1 and CDR2: SGHRS and YFSETQ. CDR3 length: 14 amino acids. This study enrolled people aged 18 to 89 from about 24 US geographic areas. Each participant's cohort was designated according to participant-reported clinical history. The recovered donors of Cohort 3 showed two negative PCRs, clearance, or symptom resolution. Data came from immunoSEQ multiplex PCR; TCRdb stores just in-frame clones and leaves some out. Here the sample spans 150,000 to 200,000 clones, about 91% being singletons. Sequenced sample: PBMCs or T cells enriched from blood (not recorded which). This receptor was taken from a woman between 18 and 29 years old who had recovered from COVID-19. J is TRBJ1-4 and V is TRBV5-1, with a weak D call TRBD1 (5 bases). The CDR3, as DNA: TGCGCCAGCAGCAAGAATGGGGGAGGTGAAAAACTGTTTTTT. This codes for CASSKNGGGEKLFF.